This TCR beta chain originates from a study of cytomegalovirus exposure and HLA in healthy donors. Primers: 60 Vbeta forward and 13 Jbeta reverse. Generated by immunoSEQ multiplex PCR, the TCRdb table keeps only in-frame clones and is missing some. The sample carries around 130,000 clones, around 74% recorded once. Germline CDR1 reads SGHTA; CDR2 reads FQGNSA. CDR3 length equals 13 residues. V shed 8 bases and J 5 bases; nucleotides not matched to a gene: 6. The TCR was taken from a man under 40 in good health and CMV-seronegative. J is TRBJ2-5 and V is TRBV7-2; 9 bases fit TRBD1. The source material was PBMCs. This chain's CDR3 is CASVQGARETQYF. The CDR3 coding sequence is TGTGCCAGCGTACAGGGGGCGCGGGAGACCCAGTACTTC.